Each of the 2 T cell receptor beta chains below was sequenced from the same sample in a study of shared clonotypes between healthy human individuals. Method: immunoSEQ multiplex PCR; TCRdb's copy keeps in-frame clones and lacks some. This repertoire shows under 600,000 clones, 95% to 98% found once; its top ten account for 0.3%. The naive CD8 population came from CD45RO-negative cells selected for CCR7, without terminally differentiated effector memory CD45RA+ cells. The sequencing input was naive CD8+ T cells sorted from blood. These receptors were obtained from a young man in good health.

The genes are TRBV28 and TRBJ2-7, with TRBD1 identical over 7 bases. Germline loops: CDR1 MDHEN, CDR2 SYDVKM. The CDR3 runs 15 residues. J was trimmed by 2 bases and V by 4 bases; bases with no gene match: 8. CDR3 in amino acids: CASSSDRAPPYEQYF. DNA of the CDR3: TGTGCCAGCAGTTCCGACAGGGCGCCTCCCTACGAGCAGTACTTC.

V gene TRBV7-8 combines with J gene TRBJ2-1; TRBD1 aligns across 8 bases. The CDR3 extends over 16 amino acids. The germline V gene has CDR1 SGHVS and CDR2 FQNEAQ. J gave up 4 bases and V 2 bases, and 7 bases lay outside the gene matches. DNA for the CDR3: TGTGCCAGCAGCTTAATTACAGGGGGGAGTTACAATGAGCAGTTCTTC. As protein: CASSLITGGSYNEQFF.